This entry lists 13 T cell receptor beta chains sequenced from one sample in a study of post-analysis software for immune sequencing data. General observations from the study: TRBV segments more frequent in patients than in controls numbered about five and included TRBV5-6, TRBV5-1 and TRBV20-1.

Libraries were made from TCR beta cDNA, and they carried unique molecular identifiers. TCRdb analysed the PCR reads with MiXCR anew, one entry per CDR3 protein. Of hundreds of thousands of distinct CDR3 sequences in the sample, less than 35% were seen once. These receptors' targets are unknown. Input material: blood. The source is a girl aged 5-17 years with multiple sclerosis.

Details on this clonotype: An end of the junction does not agree with germline; a read error may underlie this. The CDR3 spells CAGSVKAGNTEAFF. In nucleotides, the CDR3 is TGTGCCGGCAGCGTAAAGGCAGGGAACACTGAAGCTTTCTTT. The rearrangement uses TRBV7-9 and TRBJ1-1; no reliable D call. This CDR3 spans 14 amino acids. Germline V CDR1 and CDR2: SEHNR, FQNEAQ (reference sequence). Together with reference TRBV7-9 and TRBJ1-1, the CDR3 gives the full variable domain: DTGVSQNPRHKITKRGQNVTFRCDPISEHNRLYWYRQTLGQGPEFLTYFQNEAQLEKSRLLSDRFSAERPKGSFSTLEIQRTEQGDSAMYLCAGSVKAGNTEAFFGQGTRLTVV.

The rearrangement links TRBV3-1 to TRBJ1-1; no clear D gene. V was clipped by 0 bases and J by 9 bases, with 14 bases between them. The CDR3 sequence is 14 residues long. Germline V gene lookup returns CDR1 LGHDT and CDR2 YNNKEL (reference sequence). The CDR3 coding sequence is TGTGCCAGCAGCCAAGATAGTCAGAACACCCAAGCTTTCTTT. The encoded protein is CASSQDSQNTQAFF.

This clonotype was detected a few times. This sequence joins TRBV5-1 and TRBJ2-4; 7 bases match TRBD1. The CDR3 extends over 13 amino acids. Per the germline V gene, CDR1 is SGHRS and CDR2 is YFSETQ. V shed 4 bases, J shed 5 bases, and the junction held 3 bases outside the gene matches. The CDR3 DNA sequence: TGCGCCAGCAGCCAAGGGACAGAAAACATTCAGTACTTC. This translates into CASSQGTENIQYF.

This chain links TRBV20-1 with TRBJ2-1; 9 nucleotides line up with TRBD2. The germline CDR1 and CDR2 sequences are DFQATT and SNEGSKA (reference sequence). The CDR3 runs 16 residues. Trimming cost V 6 bases and J 8 bases; bases outside gene matches: 17. The CDR3 loop reads CSAQDPASGTGDEQFF. DNA for the CDR3: TGCAGTGCCCAGGACCCCGCTAGCGGGACTGGGGATGAGCAGTTCTTC.

This rearrangement joins TRBV12-3 or TRBV12-4 to TRBJ2-3, with 8 bases identical to TRBD1. The CDR3 spans 15 residues. V gave up 3 bases and J gave up 3 bases; unmatched junction bases: 5. CDR3 region: CASSFGQGETDTQYF. DNA for the CDR3: TGTGCCAGCAGTTTTGGACAGGGCGAAACAGATACGCAGTATTTT.

The gene calls are TRBV20-1 and TRBJ1-2, with D possibly TRBD1 on 5 matching bases. This CDR3 has 13 amino acids. Germline V CDR1 and CDR2: DFQATT, SNEGSKA (reference sequence). V was pared by 5 bases and J by 4 bases, with 14 bases between. The CDR3 loop reads CSADSIQFYGYTF. Written as DNA, the CDR3 is TGCAGTGCTGACAGCATACAATTCTATGGCTACACCTTC.

V usage is TRBV5-1 and J usage is TRBJ1-6, with 9 positions matching TRBD1. J was trimmed by 5 bases and V by 1 base; bases with no gene match: 7. The CDR3 sequence is 17 residues long. Germline V lookup: CDR1 SGHRS, CDR2 YFSETQ. For the CDR3, the DNA is TGCGCCAGCAGCTTGAGGACAGGGGTGCCCAATAATTCACCCCTCCACTTT. It specifies CASSLRTGVPNNSPLHF.

This clonotype was detected a few times. V usage is TRBV6-2 or TRBV6-3 and J usage is TRBJ2-7, with 7 positions matching TRBD1. The germline CDR1 and CDR2 sequences are MNHEY and SVGEGT. The CDR3 runs 16 residues. V lost 2 bases and J lost 1; bases outside the gene matches: 8. The CDR3 DNA sequence: TGTGCCAGCAGTTACCCCAGGCAGGGGGTTTCCTACGAGCAGTACTTC. Protein: CASSYPRQGVSYEQYF.

This chain links TRBV6-6 with TRBJ1-6; D may be TRBD1 (5 bases). Germline assignment: CDR1 MNHNY and CDR2 SVGAGI (reference sequence). The V end was cut by 6 bases, the J end by 6 bases, with 12 bases between. This CDR3 spans 14 amino acids. CDR3 bases: TGTGCCAGCAGGGAGGACACATTTAATTCACCCCTCCACTTT. It codes for CASREDTFNSPLHF.

This chain's CDR3 is CASSPPSGGHNEQFF. CDR3 nucleotide sequence: TGTGCCAGCAGCCCGCCTAGCGGGGGGCACAATGAGCAGTTCTTC. This rearrangement joins TRBV7-2 to TRBJ2-1; the match to TRBD2 covers 11 bases. Germline V gene sequence: CDR1 SGHTA, CDR2 FQGNSA. Trimming took 5 bases from V and 5 from J; bases not matched to a gene: 5. The CDR3 covers 15 residues.

This chain links TRBV4-3 with TRBJ2-5; 12 nucleotides align to TRBD2. This CDR3 is 16 amino acids long. CDR1 is LGHNA and CDR2 is YSLEER in the germline V gene. The ends lost 1 base at V and 5 bases at J; junction bases unmatched: 5. The CDR3 region has the DNA TGCGCCAGCAGCCAAGGCCCTAGCGGGAGGGGGGAGACCCAGTACTTC. This encodes CASSQGPSGRGETQYF.

This chain connects TRBV6-5 to TRBJ2-6; D might be TRBD1 (5 bases). Looked up from germline, CDR1 is MNHEY and CDR2 is SVGAGI. V was clipped by 4 bases and J by 2 bases, with 15 bases between them. This CDR3 comprises 17 residues. The chain's CDR3 is CASSSLVGPPGANVLTF. Here the CDR3 DNA reads TGTGCCAGCAGTTCCCTCGTGGGGCCCCCTGGGGCCAACGTCCTGACTTTC.

This chain uses TRBV20-1 with TRBJ2-3, with TRBD2 matching 9 bases. V was pared by 6 bases and J by 4 bases, with 11 bases of the junction left unmatched. The germline gives CDR1 DFQATT, CDR2 SNEGSKA (reference sequence). This CDR3 has 15 residues. In DNA, the CDR3 is TGCAGTGCCACCCTGGCGGGAGGGACTTCAGATACGCAGTATTTT. Translating it yields CSATLAGGTSDTQYF.